Following are 20 T cell receptor beta chains from one sample sequenced in a study of blood T cell repertoires in COVID-19. Data came from immunoSEQ multiplex PCR; TCRdb stores just in-frame clones and leaves some out. The sample contains around 240,000 clones, roughly 83% of which appear only once. Specimen: PBMCs or T cells enriched from blood (not recorded which). All receptors come from a woman aged 45-65 years who had recovered from COVID-19.

V gene TRBV20-1 combines with J gene TRBJ2-1, with D possibly TRBD1 on 5 matching bases. The germline V gene encodes CDR1 DFQATT and CDR2 SNEGSKA (reference sequence). Trimming stripped 3 bases from V and 4 bases from J, with 10 bases between. The CDR3 covers 13 residues. The CDR3 DNA reads TGCAGTGCTAGTTCCAGGGCTTACAATGAGCAGTTCTTC. Translating gives CSASSRAYNEQFF.

This chain connects TRBV11-2 to TRBJ1-1, with TRBD1 as a possible D gene (5 bases). Trimming took off 5 bases at V and 5 bases at J, with 18 bases between the two ends. The CDR3 length is 15 residues. In germline, CDR1 is SGHAT, CDR2 FQNNGV. CDR3 coding DNA: TGTGCCAGCAGCACTACACCAGGGCTGGGGACTGAAGCTTTCTTT. Translating gives CASSTTPGLGTEAFF.

The chain has TRBV6-6 and TRBJ1-4, with a weak D call TRBD1 (5 bases). Trimming removed 5 bases at V and 4 bases at J, with 20 bases between. This CDR3 spans 17 amino acids. Germline-derived CDR1 and CDR2 are MNHNY and SVGAGI (reference sequence). In nucleotides, the CDR3 is TGTGCCAGCAGTCACCCTCCGCGGGGGGGACTTAATGAAAAACTGTTTTTT. It encodes CASSHPPRGGLNEKLFF.

This chain uses TRBV11-3 with TRBJ1-6; no clear D gene. Germline V gene data show CDR1 as SGHNT and CDR2 as YENEEA. This CDR3 spans 15 amino acids. Trimming took 5 bases from V and 7 from J, leaving 15 bases between them. As DNA, the CDR3 is TGTGCCAGCAGCCGTAGTCGGGGTTCGAATTCACCCCTCCACTTT. Its translation is CASSRSRGSNSPLHF.

This clone came up once. The V gene is TRBV18, the J gene TRBJ1-6, with TRBD1 matching 10 bases. The CDR3 is 14 residues long. Trimming at V came to 2 bases and at J to 8 bases, leaving 0 bases not matched to a gene. The germline gives CDR1 KGHSH, CDR2 LQKENI. This CDR3 is CASSPGTGDSPLHF. The CDR3 nucleotides read TGTGCCAGCTCACCAGGGACAGGGGATTCACCCCTCCACTTT.

This rearrangement joins TRBV11-2 to TRBJ1-2, with 7 bases that match TRBD1. Unmatched junction bases numbered 3, after V lost 6 bases and J lost 2 bases. The CDR3 loop spans 13 amino acids. Germline CDR1 and CDR2: SGHAT and FQNNGV. The CDR3 nucleotides read TGTGCCAGCAGTCGGGACAGAAACTATGGCTACACCTTC. It codes for CASSRDRNYGYTF.

The chain carries TRBV3-1 (or the pseudogene TRBV3-2) and TRBJ2-6, with TRBD1 matching over 9 bases. Trimming at V came to 9 bases and at J to 0 bases, leaving 6 bases not matched to a gene. The CDR3 is 16 amino acids. The germline CDR1 and CDR2 sequences are LGHDT and YNNKEL (reference sequence). In nucleotides, the CDR3 is TGTGCCAGTACCGGGACAGGGCCCTCTGGGGCCAACGTCCTGACTTTC. It encodes CASTGTGPSGANVLTF.

The chain has TRBV19 and TRBJ2-3; D is perhaps TRBD2 (5 bases). In germline, CDR1 is LNHDA, CDR2 SQIVND (reference sequence). The ends were cut back, 3 bases at V and 6 bases at J, with 10 bases in the middle. The CDR3 is 13 amino acids. CDR3 DNA sequence: TGTGCCAGTAGTATCGGGATTTCGGATACGCAGTATTTT. It yields the protein CASSIGISDTQYF.

The CDR3 protein is CATSDFSGSVIADTQYF. The CDR3 nucleotides are TGTGCCACCAGTGATTTTAGCGGGAGTGTTATAGCAGATACGCAGTATTTT. This sequence joins TRBV24-1 and TRBJ2-3; TRBD2 matches 9 bases. V dropped 1 base and J dropped 4; count of bases not matched to a gene: 8. The CDR3 totals 17 residues. Germline CDR1 KGHDR, CDR2 SFDVKD.

The CDR3 spells CASSVATFNEQFF. CDR3 bases: TGTGCCAGCAGCGTAGCTACTTTTAATGAGCAGTTCTTC. The chain carries TRBV9 and TRBJ2-1; D ambiguous. Trimming took off 0 bases at V and 7 bases at J, with 8 bases between the two ends. Germline loops: CDR1 SGDLS, CDR2 YYNGEE. This CDR3 has 13 residues.

V is TRBV14 and J is TRBJ2-7, with TRBD1 as a possible D gene (6 bases). The CDR3 covers 15 residues. V lost 8 bases and J 6 bases, leaving 23 bases between the germline ends. Germline-derived CDR1 and CDR2 are SGHDN and FVKESK. The CDR3 is CASSLQGLSSGEQYF. CDR3 coding DNA: TGTGCCAGCTCTTTACAGGGTCTTAGTAGTGGCGAGCAGTACTTC.

This rearrangement joins TRBV13 to TRBJ1-1; no firm D call. The CDR3 covers 15 residues. Germline CDR1 and CDR2: PRHDT and FYEKMQ (reference sequence). Between the trimmed V and J ends, which lost 10 bases and 0 bases, there was a span of 18 bases. For the CDR3, the DNA is TGTGCCACTGACCAGCGACTATCCATGAACACTGAAGCTTTCTTT. Protein sequence: CATDQRLSMNTEAFF. The complete variable domain, with remaining parts taken from reference TRBV13 and TRBJ1-1, reads AAGVIQSPRHLIKEKRETATLKCYPIPRHDTVYWYQQGPGQDPQFLISFYEKMQSDKGSIPDRFSAQQFSDYHSELNMSSLELGDSALYFCATDQRLSMNTEAFFGQGTRLTVV.

This clone was picked up one time. The rearrangement joins TRBV19 to TRBJ2-1, with 10 bases fitting TRBD2. The trim removed 6 bases at V and 5 bases at J, leaving 4 bases unmatched. In germline, CDR1 is LNHDA, CDR2 SQIVND (reference sequence). There are 14 residues in the CDR3. The CDR3 DNA is TGTGCCAGTAGCTTAGCGGGAGGCGACAATGAGCAGTTCTTC. Its protein product is CASSLAGGDNEQFF. Full variable domain (missing parts from reference TRBV19 and TRBJ2-1): DGGITQSPKYLFRKEGQNVTLSCEQNLNHDAMYWYRQDPGQGLRLIYYSQIVNDFQKGDIAEGYSVSREKKESFPLTVTSAQKNPTAFYLCASSLAGGDNEQFFGPGTRLTVL.

The chain combines TRBV30 with TRBJ1-2; D is undetermined. CDR3 length: 11 residues. Deletions cut 5 bases from V and 2 bases from J, with 6 bases between. The germline V gene has CDR1 GTSNPN and CDR2 SVGIG (reference sequence). In nucleotides, the CDR3 is TGTGCCTGGGGGGAGAACTATGGCTACACCTTC. It yields the protein CAWGENYGYTF.

This chain connects TRBV6-4 to TRBJ1-1; a possible D gene is TRBD1 (6 bases). V lost 3 bases and J 11 bases, leaving 16 bases between the germline ends. The length of the CDR3 is 13 residues. Germline V lookup: CDR1 MRHNA, CDR2 SNTAGT. CDR3 sequence: CASSEARGSRAFF. As DNA, the CDR3 is TGTGCCAGCAGTGAGGCCAGGGGTAGTAGGGCTTTCTTT.

The chain recombines TRBV9 with TRBJ1-2; D possibly corresponds to TRBD1 (5 bases). The CDR3 has 12 residues. The germline V gene encodes CDR1 SGDLS and CDR2 YYNGEE. V was trimmed by 4 bases and J by 4 bases, leaving 8 bases between them. The CDR3 protein is CASSRDSYGYTF. CDR3 sequence (DNA): TGTGCCAGCAGCCGCGACAGCTATGGCTACACCTTC.

CDR3 DNA sequence: TGTGCCAGCAGTTTATCACGGGGGACGATGAACACCGGGGAGCTGTTTTTT. Its translation is CASSLSRGTMNTGELFF. The chain uses TRBV27 and TRBJ2-2; possible D gene TRBD2, 6 bases. Trimming left V 0 bases short and J 1 base short, with 12 bases between. The CDR3 sequence is 17 residues long. The germline V gene has CDR1 MNHEY and CDR2 SMNVEV (reference sequence).

The CDR3 DNA reads as TGTGCCAGCAGTTATCCCACCCGCGGCGGGAGGGCCTTGGATGAGCAGTTCTTC. Protein sequence: CASSYPTRGGRALDEQFF. V is TRBV6-2 or TRBV6-3 and J is TRBJ2-1; 9 bases are a match to TRBD2. Trimming took 3 bases from V and 8 from J; bases not matched to a gene: 17. The germline gives CDR1 MNHEY, CDR2 SVGEGT. This CDR3 has 18 amino acids.

The rearrangement joins TRBV19 to TRBJ1-2; possible D gene TRBD1, 5 bases. V lost 7 bases and J lost 8, with 23 bases in between. The CDR3 covers 15 residues. Per the germline V gene, CDR1 is LNHDA and CDR2 is SQIVND (reference sequence). CDR3 in DNA: TGTGCCAGTACTGATACCGGGGGATGGGCGTTCGGCTACACCTTC. The encoded protein is CASTDTGGWAFGYTF.

J is TRBJ2-1 and V is TRBV6-2 or TRBV6-3; tentatively, D is TRBD2 (6 bases). CDR3 size: 14 residues. Trimming stripped 2 bases from V and 4 bases from J, with 9 bases between. Per the germline V gene, CDR1 is MNHEY and CDR2 is SVGEGT. The CDR3 nucleotides are TGTGCCAGCAGTTACACTAGCTTTTACAATGAGCAGTTCTTC. The encoded protein is CASSYTSFYNEQFF.